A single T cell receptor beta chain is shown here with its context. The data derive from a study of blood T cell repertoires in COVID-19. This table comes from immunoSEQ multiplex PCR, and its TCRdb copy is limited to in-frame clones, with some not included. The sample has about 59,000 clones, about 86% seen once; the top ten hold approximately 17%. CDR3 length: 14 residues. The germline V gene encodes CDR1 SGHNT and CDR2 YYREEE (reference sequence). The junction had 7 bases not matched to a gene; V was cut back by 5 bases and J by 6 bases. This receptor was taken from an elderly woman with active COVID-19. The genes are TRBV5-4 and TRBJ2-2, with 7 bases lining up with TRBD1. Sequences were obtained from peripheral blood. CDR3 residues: CASSSDRLSGELFF. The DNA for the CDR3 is TGTGCCAGCAGTTCGGACAGGTTGTCCGGGGAGCTGTTTTTT.